The 27 T cell receptor beta chains listed next were all sequenced from one sample in a study of control samples from healthy donors and cancer patients (dated by TCRdb to the early 2020s). The protocol used for the library was the immunoSEQ multiplex PCR assay. This immuneACCESS table, as held by TCRdb, lists in-frame sequences with V and J called but not all clones. Of the missing ones, under half trace to an unresolved V gene in checked studies; the others have no known cause. This sample has around 130,000 clones in its table, and about nine tenths of those were observed once. The ten most abundant clones make up 2% to 2.5% of the sample. The sample comprised blood. These receptors all come from a man aged 18 to 29 in good health.

The chain uses TRBV19 and TRBJ1-3, with 7 bases matching TRBD1. With V trimmed by 5 bases and J by 0 bases, 13 bases remained unmatched. The CDR3 loop spans 18 amino acids. From germline, CDR1 is LNHDA and CDR2 SQIVND (reference sequence). Here the CDR3 reads CASSPIPGQINSGNTIYF. CDR3 sequence (DNA): TGTGCCAGTAGTCCCATTCCGGGACAGATAAACTCTGGAAACACCATATATTTT. Based on the CDR3 plus reference TRBV19 and TRBJ1-3, the full variable domain is DGGITQSPKYLFRKEGQNVTLSCEQNLNHDAMYWYRQDPGQGLRLIYYSQIVNDFQKGDIAEGYSVSREKKESFPLTVTSAQKNPTAFYLCASSPIPGQINSGNTIYFGEGSWLTVV.

The chain links TRBV12-3 or TRBV12-4 to TRBJ1-5, with D unresolved. This CDR3 is built from 13 residues. V lost 6 bases and J lost 2, with 8 bases in between. The CDR3 coding sequence is TGTGCCAGCAGGCCCGGGGGCAATCAGCCCCAGCATTTT. Residues: CASRPGGNQPQHF.

The chain links TRBV9 to TRBJ2-3, with TRBD2 matching over 9 bases. The CDR3 is made up of 16 amino acids. J gave up 2 bases and V 2 bases, and 6 bases lay outside the gene matches. CDR1 and CDR2 from the germline V gene are SGDLS and YYNGEE. This CDR3 is CASSVLAGGTTDTQYF. The CDR3 DNA sequence: TGTGCCAGCAGCGTTCTGGCGGGGGGGACCACAGATACGCAGTATTTT.

The chain recombines TRBV9 with TRBJ2-5; 10 bases map to TRBD1. Germline CDR1 and CDR2: SGDLS and YYNGEE. This CDR3 comprises 17 residues. After removal of 0 bases from V and 5 bases from J, the junction contained 10 bases not matched to a gene. The CDR3: CASSVGARDRGGETQYF. DNA of the CDR3: TGTGCCAGCAGCGTAGGGGCTCGGGACAGGGGTGGTGAGACCCAGTACTTC.

The J gene is TRBJ2-2, the V gene TRBV24-1; D tentatively reads TRBD1 or TRBD2 (5 bases each). CDR1 and CDR2 from the germline V gene are KGHDR and SFDVKD. The CDR3 runs 14 residues. Trimming shortened V by 4 bases and J by 3 bases, and 8 bases separated the two germline ends. CDR3 bases: TGTGCCACCAGTGAGGGACGGGACACCGGGGAGCTGTTTTTT. It translates to CATSEGRDTGELFF.

The V gene is TRBV29-1, the J gene TRBJ2-5; 8 bases are a match to TRBD2. Per the germline V gene, CDR1 is SQVTM and CDR2 is ANQGSEA. Trimming cost V 0 bases and J 5 bases; bases outside gene matches: 11. CDR3 length: 16 residues. The chain's CDR3 is CSVEDLPGTSFETQYF. CDR3 sequence (DNA): TGCAGCGTTGAAGATCTCCCAGGGACTAGTTTTGAGACCCAGTACTTC.

The J gene is TRBJ2-1, the V gene TRBV18; no firm D call. V was shortened by 4 bases and J by 8 bases, with 15 bases between the two germline ends. Germline CDR1 is KGHSH and CDR2 is LQKENI. The CDR3 extends over 14 amino acids. The CDR3 loop reads CASSREVASDEQFF. As DNA, the CDR3 is TGTGCCAGCTCACGGGAAGTGGCTTCCGATGAGCAGTTCTTC. The full variable domain, its missing parts supplied by reference TRBV18 and TRBJ2-1, is NAGVMQNPRHLVRRRGQEARLRCSPMKGHSHVYWYRQLPEEGLKFMVYLQKENIIDESGMPKERFSAEFPKEGPSILRIQQVVRGDSAAYFCASSREVASDEQFFGPGTRLTVL.

The chain employs TRBV4-1 and TRBJ1-1; tentatively, D is TRBD1 (6 bases). Trimming pared 2 bases from V and 4 bases from J, leaving 17 bases between. In germline, CDR1 is MGHRA, CDR2 YSYEKL. CDR3 length: 16 amino acids. The CDR3 is CASSQQGSGRFTEAFF. DNA for the CDR3: TGCGCCAGCAGCCAACAGGGGAGCGGTAGGTTCACTGAAGCTTTCTTT.

V is TRBV19 and J is TRBJ1-5; D gene uncertain. Trimming took off 5 bases at V and 2 bases at J, with 13 bases between the two ends. The CDR3 covers 15 residues. Germline V gene data show CDR1 as LNHDA and CDR2 as SQIVND (reference sequence). The CDR3 reads CASSYLATGNQPQHF. As DNA, the CDR3 is TGTGCCAGTAGTTACCTGGCCACCGGCAATCAGCCCCAGCATTTT.

The chain has TRBV6-2 or TRBV6-3 and TRBJ2-5, with a tentative D call TRBD2 (6 bases). Trimming removed 4 bases at V and 5 bases at J, with 11 bases between. CDR1 MNHEY and CDR2 SVGEGT come from the germline V gene. There are 13 residues in the CDR3. CDR3 nucleotide sequence: TGTGCCAGCAGTTCAACGAGCGGGGAGACCCAGTACTTC. Protein product: CASSSTSGETQYF.

The chain carries TRBV9 and TRBJ2-1, with 14 bases that match TRBD2. Germline CDR1 and CDR2: SGDLS and YYNGEE. Trimming removed 3 bases from V and 6 bases from J; junction bases left unmatched: 5. The CDR3 contains 16 residues. The CDR3 DNA follows: TGTGCCAGCAGCGCAGGGGGACTAGCGGGAGCCAATGAGCAGTTCTTC. Its translation is CASSAGGLAGANEQFF.

This sequence joins TRBV27 and TRBJ1-6; no clear D. The CDR3 runs to 13 residues. The germline V gene encodes CDR1 MNHEY and CDR2 SMNVEV (reference sequence). Trimming cost V 7 bases and J 10 bases, with 14 bases left between them. This CDR3 is CASTINPGSPLHF. In nucleotides, the CDR3 is TGTGCCAGCACCATCAATCCGGGGTCACCCCTCCACTTT.

The gene calls are TRBV3-1 (or the pseudogene TRBV3-2) and TRBJ2-1; 7 nucleotides match TRBD2. The CDR3 has 16 residues. V trimming: 3 bases; J trimming: 6 bases; junction bases outside the gene matches: 11. Germline CDR1 reads LGHDT; CDR2 reads YNNKEL (reference sequence). The CDR3 protein is CASSQTNPAGVNEQFF. The CDR3 DNA is TGTGCCAGCAGCCAGACCAACCCTGCGGGAGTCAATGAGCAGTTCTTC.

V gene TRBV2 combines with J gene TRBJ2-6; 8 bases are shared with TRBD1. The ends lost 7 bases at V and 0 bases at J; junction bases unmatched: 5. The germline V gene has CDR1 SNHLY and CDR2 FYNNEI. This CDR3 comprises 16 residues. The CDR3 protein is CASKQDRASGANVLTF. The CDR3 DNA reads TGTGCCAGCAAGCAGGACAGGGCCTCTGGGGCCAACGTCCTGACTTTC.

This clone showed up just a few times. V is TRBV6-6 and J is TRBJ1-2, with 7 bases identical to TRBD1. This CDR3 contains 14 residues. V lost 6 bases and J lost 4; bases outside the gene matches: 8. In germline, CDR1 is MNHNY, CDR2 SVGAGI (reference sequence). CDR3 sequence (DNA): TGTGCCAGCAGACCCCGTGGGGACAGCTATGGCTACACCTTC. Translating it yields CASRPRGDSYGYTF.

Comments on this clone: The same CDR3 can be traced to other DNA sequences in this sample. The chain links TRBV12-3 or TRBV12-4 to TRBJ1-1; D unresolved. Trimming left V 2 bases short and J 8 bases short, with 9 bases between. CDR3 length: 12 residues. In DNA, the CDR3 is TGTGCCAGCAGTTTAAAGGGCACAGAAGCTTTCTTT. It specifies CASSLKGTEAFF.

The chain links TRBV5-4 to TRBJ2-3, with 8 bases lining up with TRBD2. Germline V gene lookup returns CDR1 SGHNT and CDR2 YYREEE (reference sequence). V gave up 4 bases and J gave up 5 bases; unmatched junction bases: 12. The CDR3 consists of 16 residues. The CDR3 nucleotides read TGTGCCAGCAGCCAACGAAGCGGGGGAGGTCTAGATACGCAGTATTTT. Translation: CASSQRSGGGLDTQYF.

The gene calls are TRBV9 and TRBJ2-3; perhaps TRBD2 as D (6 bases). CDR3 length equals 18 residues. Germline values: CDR1 SGDLS, CDR2 YYNGEE. V lost 1 base and J lost 4, with 22 bases in between. CDR3 residues: CASSVLAGGEALADTQYF. The DNA of the CDR3 is TGTGCCAGCAGCGTACTAGCCGGCGGGGAGGCACTCGCAGATACGCAGTATTTT. Drawing the rest from reference TRBV9 and TRBJ2-3, the complete variable domain is DSGVTQTPKHLITATGQRVTLRCSPRSGDLSVYWYQQSLDQGLQFLIQYYNGEERAKGNILERFSAQQFPDLHSELNLSSLELGDSALYFCASSVLAGGEALADTQYFGPGTRLTVL.

This clone was counted once. Written as DNA, the CDR3 is TGTGCCAGCAGTGTAGTACAGGAAGTTTCTGGAAACACCATATATTTT. Translating it yields CASSVVQEVSGNTIYF. This sequence joins TRBV2 and TRBJ1-3, with TRBD1 as a possible D gene (5 bases). Germline V gene sequence: CDR1 SNHLY, CDR2 FYNNEI. The V end was cut by 4 bases, the J end by 1 base, with 14 bases between. This CDR3 is built from 16 residues.

This clone was seen more than once but under ten times. The rearrangement joins TRBV7-9 to TRBJ1-2; 10 bases fit TRBD1. The V gene end was trimmed by 5 bases and the J gene end by 6 bases; junction bases not matched to a gene: 3. The CDR3 totals 13 residues. Germline V gene sequence: CDR1 SEHNR, CDR2 FQNEAQ (reference sequence). The CDR3 is CASSRQGADGYTF. The CDR3 DNA follows: TGTGCCAGCAGCCGACAGGGGGCGGATGGCTACACCTTC. Variable domain in full (rest from reference TRBV7-9 and TRBJ1-2): DTGVSQNPRHKITKRGQNVTFRCDPISEHNRLYWYRQTLGQGPEFLTYFQNEAQLEKSRLLSDRFSAERPKGSFSTLEIQRTEQGDSAMYLCASSRQGADGYTFGSGTRLTVV.

The genes are TRBV7-9 and TRBJ2-5; D is unresolved. There are 15 residues in the CDR3. Germline CDR1 and CDR2: SEHNR and FQNEAQ (reference sequence). The V and J ends lost 1 base and 5 bases respectively, with 14 bases between them. CDR3 DNA: TGTGCCAGCAGCTTAGATTCGTGGGGATGGGAGACCCAGTACTTC. Its protein is CASSLDSWGWETQYF. The full variable domain, rest sourced from reference TRBV7-9 and TRBJ2-5, is DTGVSQNPRHKITKRGQNVTFRCDPISEHNRLYWYRQTLGQGPEFLTYFQNEAQLEKSRLLSDRFSAERPKGSFSTLEIQRTEQGDSAMYLCASSLDSWGWETQYFGPGTRLLVL.

This rearrangement joins TRBV3-1 (or the pseudogene TRBV3-2) to TRBJ2-2; 8 nucleotides line up with TRBD1. This CDR3 is built from 18 residues. Germline loops: CDR1 LGHDT, CDR2 YNNKEL (reference sequence). V lost 2 bases, J lost 0 bases, and 8 bases stayed unmatched. Here the CDR3 reads CASSQLDRGRSNTGELFF. CDR3 in DNA: TGTGCCAGCAGCCAACTAGACAGGGGCCGATCGAACACCGGGGAGCTGTTTTTT.

This clone was recorded once. The CDR3 sequence: CASSLGTSGSLANVLTF. The CDR3 nucleotides are TGTGCCAGCAGCTTAGGGACTAGCGGGAGTCTGGCCAACGTCCTGACTTTC. The chain couples TRBV7-3 to TRBJ2-6; TRBD2 agrees at 14 bases. CDR3 length: 17 amino acids. Per germline, CDR1 SGHTA and CDR2 FQGTGA. J was trimmed by 6 bases and V by 2 bases; bases with no gene match: 3.

This rearrangement joins TRBV7-9 to TRBJ1-1, with D hard to call. V was pared by 4 bases and J by 1 base, with 10 bases between. CDR1 SEHNR and CDR2 FQNEAQ come from the germline V gene (reference sequence). This CDR3 comprises 14 residues. CDR3 in amino acids: CASSSQSENTEAFF. The DNA for the CDR3 is TGTGCCAGCAGCTCCCAATCAGAGAACACTGAAGCTTTCTTT.

The chain recombines TRBV11-3 with TRBJ2-1; 10 positions match TRBD2. This CDR3 spans 13 amino acids. With 8 bases clipped from V and 13 bases from J, the junction kept 11 bases outside the gene matches. The V gene's germline CDR1 is SGHNT and CDR2 YENEEA. This CDR3 reads CASWTSGTGGQFF. The DNA of the CDR3 is TGTGCCAGCTGGACTAGCGGCACGGGGGGTCAGTTCTTC. Using reference TRBV11-3 and TRBJ2-1 for the parts outside the CDR3, the full variable domain is EAGVVQSPRYKIIEKKQPVAFWCNPISGHNTLYWYLQNLGQGPELLIRYENEEAVDDSQLPKDRFSAERLKGVDSTLKIQPAELGDSAVYLCASWTSGTGGQFFGPGTRLTVL.

The V call is TRBV5-5, the J call TRBJ2-2; D remains unclear. The germline CDR1 and CDR2 sequences are SGHKS and YYEKEE (reference sequence). V lost 0 bases and J lost 1, with 4 bases in between. The CDR3 totals 14 residues. CDR3 region: CASSLGLNTGELFF. CDR3 in DNA: TGTGCCAGCAGCTTGGGGCTGAACACCGGGGAGCTGTTTTTT.

The rearrangement uses TRBV7-2 and TRBJ2-1; D is unclear. V gave up 4 bases and J gave up 10 bases, with 14 bases separating them. This CDR3 is built from 13 residues. Germline V gene data show CDR1 as SGHTA and CDR2 as FQGNSA. CDR3 amino acids: CASSSVNRYEQFF. The CDR3, as DNA: TGTGCCAGCAGCTCTGTAAATCGTTACGAGCAGTTCTTC.